This T cell receptor beta chain was recorded in a study of early T cells in non-severe SARS-CoV-2 infection. Each CDR3 protein is one row after TCRdb ran MiXCR on the 5' RACE reads. The table has over 70,000 distinct CDR3 sequences, roughly an eighth seen once. V shed 2 bases, J shed 0 bases, and the junction held 18 bases outside the gene matches. The germline V gene has CDR1 MNHNS and CDR2 SASEGT. The CDR3 runs 21 residues. This chain links TRBV6-1 with TRBJ2-1; 8 bases match TRBD1. This sequence originates from an adult who was a healthcare worker with PCR-confirmed SARS-CoV-2 infection or an uninfected control (not recorded which). Input material: whole blood. The CDR3 bases are TGTGCCAGCAGTGAATACCCCTGGGACAGGTTTTTAGCAAGCTCCTACAATGAGCAGTTCTTC. This gives the protein CASSEYPWDRFLASSYNEQFF.